In its sample, the clone carrying this TCR beta chain ranks as medium-sized. Its antigen remains unknown. Blood genomic DNA input for TRB amplification was roughly 230-550 ng. This sample was included in a study of T and B cells in COVID-19 patients. Study in general: At median age approximately 31 years, recovered patients were younger than active-infection patients at under 70. Of approximately 19 active-infection patients, 12 were critically ill with mechanical ventilation or extracorporeal membrane oxygenation.

Notes on the study in general: Clonality of TRB repertoires was high in active COVID-19; recovery brought above-healthy diversity and richness. Patients with COVID-19 reportedly showed strongly skewed T cell receptor beta variable and joining gene usage.

Germline loops: CDR1 KGHSH, CDR2 LQKENI. There are 16 residues in the CDR3. Trimming removed 2 bases at V and 5 bases at J, with 16 bases between. TRB rearrangements were amplified by multiplex PCR with BIOMED2 TRB-A/B primers. TCRdb re-derived calls from the multiplex PCR reads in MiXCR, one entry per CDR3 protein. The sample lists several thousand distinct CDR3 sequences; roughly 28% were seen once. This receptor was taken from a human donor who had recovered from COVID-19. This sequence joins TRBV18 and TRBJ2-1; D may be TRBD1 or TRBD2 (5 bases each). Sequences were obtained from blood. The CDR3 protein is CASSPGTPALHNEQFF. CDR3 coding DNA: TGTGCCAGCTCACCAGGGACCCCAGCCCTCCACAATGAGCAGTTCTTC.